This T cell receptor beta chain was sequenced for a study of shared clonotypes between healthy human individuals. At the level of the study: Per donor, CD8 memory used one plate, CD8 naive used two, CD4 memory used three and CD4 naive used three. Findings of the study overall: Clonotypes shared by all four donors outscored non-shared clonotypes in generation probability. Memory subsets generally showed smaller estimated richness than naive subsets did.

Each cell subset's genomic DNA was divided evenly among several immunoSEQ plates. Method: immunoSEQ multiplex PCR; TCRdb's copy keeps in-frame clones and lacks some. The table includes some 2.1 million clones, about 95% detected once. Regarding this clone: What it recognizes is unknown.

The naive CD8 fraction comprised CD45RO-negative cells positively selected for CCR7 and excluded terminally differentiated effector memory CD45RA+ cells. Sequencing was carried out using naive CD8+ T cells sorted from blood. The receptor comes from a man in his late teens or twenties in good health.

CDR3: CASRTGGGETQYF. The CDR3 region has the DNA TGCGCCAGCAGAACAGGGGGCGGGGAGACCCAGTACTTC. V and J are TRBV5-1 and TRBJ2-5, with 9 bases identical to TRBD1. Germline V lookup: CDR1 SGHRS, CDR2 YFSETQ. The CDR3 is 13 residues long. Germline trimming cut 5 bases from V and 5 bases from J; bases unmatched to any gene: 4.